These T cell receptor beta chains were read from a single sample in a study of identical twins. TCRdb ran MiXCR on the 5' RACE reads and lists one entry per CDR3 protein. Of under 250,000 distinct CDR3 sequences in the sample, roughly 7.5% were seen once. This sample was also put to use in a study of yellow fever vaccine responses in identical twins.

The sequenced material came from CD8+ T cells sorted from blood. These receptors all come from a young woman in good health. Both conserved end residues are part of each CDR3. Fields, in order: CDR3 DNA, CDR3 protein, clone size, D gene, J gene, V gene. The D gene is left open where the match is weak. The size of a clone is reported for some rows only, either as once, few or many, or as a class for expanded clones.

TGCGCCAGCAGCCCCGGACTAGCCCCCGAGCAGTACTTC CASSPGLAPEQYF . TRBD2 TRBJ2-7 TRBV4-1
TGCGCCAGCAGCCAAGATCGGGGGAACCAAGAGACCCAGTACTTC CASSQDRGNQETQYF few . TRBJ2-5 TRBV4-1
TGTGCCAGCAGCCCTAATCGGGGCATTTCCTACAATGAGCAGTTCTTC CASSPNRGISYNEQFF few . TRBJ2-1 TRBV11-2
TGCGCCAGCAGCCAAGCAGGGAGGGGACCCACAGATACGCAGTATTTT CASSQAGRGPTDTQYF few TRBD2 TRBJ2-3 TRBV4-1
TGTGCCAGCAGCCAAGATCGAGCATATAATTCACCCCTCCACTTT CASSQDRAYNSPLHF . . TRBJ1-6 TRBV3-1
TGTGCCAGCAGCAATAGGACAGGGTACTTGTTTTATGATCAGCCCCAGCATTTT CASSNRTGYLFYDQPQHF many . TRBJ1-5 TRBV21-1
TGTGCCAGCAGCCGAGGATCGGGGGCCGGATACGAGCAGTACTTC CASSRGSGAGYEQYF few . TRBJ2-7 TRBV11-1
TGTGCCAGCAGTTCCCTTGGGGGGCCAAATGAAAAACTGTTTTTT CASSSLGGPNEKLFF . . TRBJ1-4 TRBV12-3/TRBV12-4
TGTGCCAGCAGCCGACCCGGGACTAGCGGGAGAGGGGACACAGATACGCAGTATTTT CASSRPGTSGRGDTDTQYF . TRBD2 TRBJ2-3 TRBV3-1
TGCAGCGTTGAAATGGGGGGCTCAAACACAGATACGCAGTATTTT CSVEMGGSNTDTQYF many . TRBJ2-3 TRBV29-1
TGCAGTGCTAGAGCACTTGGGGATCAGCCCCAGCATTTT CSARALGDQPQHF many . TRBJ1-5 TRBV20-1
TGCGCCAGCAGTGAGTCGGGGTACTCCTACAATGAGCAGTTCTTC CASSESGYSYNEQFF . . TRBJ2-1 TRBV10-1
TGTGCCAGCAGTGACAGGGACCACTACGAGCAGTACTTC CASSDRDHYEQYF . TRBD1 TRBJ2-7 TRBV27
TGTGCCAGCACCTTAGTGCCAGCTACCTACAATGAGCAGTTCTTC CASTLVPATYNEQFF many . TRBJ2-1 TRBV12-3/TRBV12-4
TGTGCCAGCAGCCAAGAAGGGGGACTAGCGGGAGACGATGAGCAGTTCTTC CASSQEGGLAGDDEQFF few TRBD2 TRBJ2-1 TRBV4-2
TGTGCCAGCAAAGGGGACAGCGAAAAACTGTTTTTT CASKGDSEKLFF few TRBD1 TRBJ1-4 TRBV7-6
TGCAGCGTTGAAGGGGACAGAGACCAAGAGACCCAGTACTTC CSVEGDRDQETQYF few TRBD1 TRBJ2-5 TRBV29-1
TGCGCCAGCAGCCAAGATGGGCTAGCGGGGGTAGCAGATACGCAGTATTTT CASSQDGLAGVADTQYF . TRBD2 TRBJ2-3 TRBV4-1
TGTGCCAGCAGCGTAGTCCCTCACATAGCGGGAGCCGCCAATGAGCAGTTCTTC CASSVVPHIAGAANEQFF few TRBD2 TRBJ2-1 TRBV9
TGCGCCAGCAAGTTGCCGGGGAGGGAATCACCCCTCCACTTT CASKLPGRESPLHF few . TRBJ1-6 TRBV5-1
TGCGCCAGCAGCCGGACTAGCGGGGGAGGAGAGACCCAGTACTTC CASSRTSGGGETQYF . TRBD2 TRBJ2-5 TRBV10-2
TGTGCCAGCAGCCCGTATAGGGGGGTCCCTATGGGGGAGCAGTACTTC CASSPYRGVPMGEQYF few . TRBJ2-7 TRBV7-8
TGTGCCAGCACCACCGGGACCGTCCTTGGAGGCTACACCTTC CASTTGTVLGGYTF many . TRBJ1-2 TRBV12-3/TRBV12-4
TGTGCCAGCAGCTTAGACATTGGATCTGAAGCTTTCTTT CASSLDIGSEAFF . . TRBJ1-1 TRBV7-6
TGTGCCAGCAGCTTAGCGGGTCTGGACGAGCAGTACTTC CASSLAGLDEQYF few . TRBJ2-7 TRBV7-9
TGTGCCAGCAGCGTAGGGGCAGTTAGAACCGAGCAGTACTTC CASSVGAVRTEQYF many . TRBJ2-7 TRBV9